A single sample gave rise to the 3 T cell receptor beta chains below, sequenced in a study of T cell changes during pregnancy in multiple sclerosis. Using immunoSEQ multiplex PCR, the repertoire was profiled, and TCRdb retains in-frame clones only, with some absent. Of tens of thousands of clones listed, roughly 92% are singletons. The source material was peripheral blood. The receptors originated from a female donor with multiple sclerosis, enrolled in a pregnancy study.

Concerning this clone itself: Germline is not matched at one junction end, which may reflect a read error. The chain is built from TRBV20-1 and TRBJ1-2; D remains unclear. Germline V gives CDR1 DFQATT, CDR2 SNEGSKA (reference sequence). The CDR3 is 11 amino acids. CDR3 loop: CGAPYSEGYTF. The CDR3 DNA sequence: TGCGGTGCTCCGTACTCGGAGGGCTACACCTTC.

This clone was seen just once. This sequence joins TRBV30 and TRBJ2-3; no clear D. Per germline, CDR1 GTSNPN and CDR2 SVGIG (reference sequence). This CDR3 comprises 15 residues. Deletions cut 0 bases from V and 0 bases from J, with 10 bases between. The CDR3 DNA follows: TGTGCCTGGAGTGTACTTTGGGGTAGCACAGATACGCAGTATTTT. Its translation is CAWSVLWGSTDTQYF.

J is TRBJ2-5 and V is TRBV28; D remains ambiguous. V lost 5 bases and J lost 4, with 11 bases in between. Germline V gene sequence: CDR1 MDHEN, CDR2 SYDVKM. This CDR3 has 13 amino acids. The CDR3 loop is CASSMIAAETQYF. Here the CDR3 DNA reads TGTGCCAGCAGTATGATTGCAGCAGAGACCCAGTACTTC.